This record covers a single TCR beta chain. Its antigen is undetermined. Libraries of TCR beta came from iRepertoire HTBI primers plus Arm-PCR of CDR3 regions. TCRdb used MiXCR to reprocess the multiplex PCR reads, holding one entry per CDR3 protein. This repertoire shows roughly 490,000 distinct CDR3 sequences, around a fifth found once; its top ten account for approximately 14%. Germline CDR1 and CDR2: LGHNA and YNFKEQ. This CDR3 is built from 14 residues. Trimming took 0 bases from V and 9 from J, leaving 14 bases between them. This entry is derived from a study of regulatory T cells in long-lasting Graves disease. Findings and limits, study-wide: Persistent disease exhibited a predilection for TRBV28, TRBJ1-2 and TRBJ2-5. Comparison showed that persistent patients shared more public clonotypes (about 2,600) than new patients (966).

Time point described: persistent/refractory GD, antithyroid drugs over 5 years with positive TRAb. RNA extracted from PBMCs served as the sequencing template. The V call is TRBV4-2, the J call TRBJ1-1; D is uncertain. The TCR originated in a female donor with Graves disease. The sample consisted of peripheral blood mononuclear cells (PBMCs), taken when the disease was refractory, from a patient treated with antithyroid drugs. The CDR3 DNA is TGTGCCAGCAGCCAAGAACCCGAGAGAAGTCAAGCTTTCTTT. Protein sequence: CASSQEPERSQAFF.